A selection of T cell receptor beta chains follows, all from one sample in a study of blood T cell repertoires in COVID-19. Here immunoSEQ multiplex PCR was the method, and the copy in TCRdb shows in-frame clones only, minus some. The profile shows around 93,000 clones, approximately 77% of them singletons. The sample taken for sequencing was peripheral blood. The receptors shown here come from a woman aged 80 or older with acute or convalescent COVID-19. CDR3s include the opening cysteine and the closing phenylalanine or tryptophan.

TRBJ1-6 | TRBV2 | CASSEALKGFNSPLHF
TRBJ2-1 | TRBV7-9 | CASSPGTTHEQFF
TRBJ2-5 | TRBV4-2 | CASSQDGTGREETQYF
TRBJ2-1 | TRBV25-1 | CASSDPGLGDNEQFF
TRBJ1-1 | TRBV6-2/TRBV6-3 | CASSYFASAGTEAFF
TRBJ2-5 | TRBV5-3 | CARSPGWGKQETQYF
TRBJ1-1 | TRBV7-2 | CASSLVWGEGQAFF
TRBJ2-7 | TRBV27 | CASLSPASEQYF
TRBJ2-1 | TRBV7-3 | CASSLGRGTRVNEQFF
TRBJ2-1 | TRBV5-1 | CASSLGQRWEQFF
TRBJ2-1 | TRBV7-2 | CASSFRTPPSEQFF
TRBJ2-7 | TRBV3-1/TRBV3-2 | CASSQGGAVAGGSYEQYF
TRBJ1-1 | TRBV3-1/TRBV3-2 | CASSQDGGGEAFF
TRBJ2-2 | TRBV5-1 | CASSLVSSPNTGELFF
TRBJ2-3 | TRBV13 | CASSLAGNADTQYF
TRBJ2-2 | TRBV11-2 | CASSAVRGRIGELFF
TRBJ2-5 | TRBV6-1 | CASSEVPASGGLAQYF
TRBJ1-4 | TRBV24-1 | CATSDGQGIGREKLFF
TRBJ2-5 | TRBV5-1 | CASSHGTTQYF
TRBJ1-5 | TRBV3-1/TRBV3-2 | CASSREQGMSPQHF
TRBJ2-7 | TRBV7-9 | CASSFPSGTGSKEQYF
TRBJ1-2 | TRBV6-1 | CASSPLRDRGHTF
TRBJ1-3 | TRBV9 | CASSVRSRSGNTIYF
TRBJ1-1 | TRBV6-6 | CASSSWTGANTEAFF
TRBJ2-7 | TRBV30 | CAWSVHTTYEQYF
TRBJ2-5 | TRBV5-1 | CASSLVAGGQETQYF
TRBJ1-2 | TRBV5-4 | CASSAGTGVRWGYGYTF
TRBJ2-5 | TRBV6-2/TRBV6-3 | CASSLSVWGPGWTQYF
TRBJ2-2 | TRBV19 | CASRRASGGTGELFF
TRBJ2-1 | TRBV21-1 | CASSRREGGNEQFF
TRBJ1-6 | TRBV4-3 | CASSQLNTGTGYSPLHF
TRBJ2-3 | TRBV5-1 | CASSWGLTTDTQYF
TRBJ2-5 | TRBV28 | CASSLGGQETQYF
TRBJ1-3 | TRBV18 | CASSPNQAGATGNTIYF
TRBJ1-1 | TRBV7-9 | CASSHRTGPEAEAFF
TRBJ1-1 | TRBV6-5 | CASSGTMNTEAFF
TRBJ1-4 | TRBV2 | CASSEKGATSEKLFF
TRBJ1-5 | TRBV19 | CASSKAATGNQPQHF
TRBJ1-3 | TRBV5-1 | CASSLATGNTIYF
TRBJ2-2 | TRBV20-1 | CSADRSGELFF
TRBJ2-2 | TRBV20-1 | CSASHPDRGRGELFF
TRBJ1-1 | TRBV18 | CASSPRQGMNTEAFF
TRBJ2-3 | TRBV29-1 | CSVAKGQGKYF
TRBJ1-5 | TRBV29-1 | CSVATGLVDQPQHF
TRBJ2-4 | TRBV7-2 | CASKQTGTENIQYF
TRBJ2-3 | TRBV19 | CASSSPEVRDTQYF
TRBJ2-5 | TRBV5-6 | CAVRRGGEQETQYF
TRBJ2-7 | TRBV9 | CASSVQGESYEQYF
TRBJ2-3 | TRBV9 | CASSERAGGSADTQYF
TRBJ1-2 | TRBV5-1 | CASSGQGGNYGYTF
TRBJ1-1 | TRBV5-1 | CASSLQQVNTEAFF
TRBJ2-3 | TRBV7-8 | CASSSSRLAGEYTDTQYF
TRBJ1-5 | TRBV5-6 | CASSSRQGRSQPQHF